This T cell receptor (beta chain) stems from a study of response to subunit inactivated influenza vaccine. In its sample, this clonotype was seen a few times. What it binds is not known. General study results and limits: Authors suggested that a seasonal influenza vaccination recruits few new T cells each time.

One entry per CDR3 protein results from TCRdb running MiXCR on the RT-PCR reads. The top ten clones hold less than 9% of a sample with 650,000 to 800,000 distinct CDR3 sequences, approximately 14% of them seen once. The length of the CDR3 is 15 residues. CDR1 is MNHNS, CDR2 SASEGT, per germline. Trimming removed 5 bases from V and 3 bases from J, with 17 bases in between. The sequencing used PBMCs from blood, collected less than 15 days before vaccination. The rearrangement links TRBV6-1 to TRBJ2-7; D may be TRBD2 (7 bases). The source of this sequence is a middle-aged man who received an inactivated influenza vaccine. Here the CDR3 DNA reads TGTGCCAGCAGTCCCCGCGGGGGCTCATACTACGAGCAGTACTTC. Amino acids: CASSPRGGSYYEQYF.